A selection of T cell receptor beta chains follows, all from one sample in a study of CD8 T cells in ankylosing spondylitis. TCRdb used MiXCR to reprocess the 5' RACE reads, holding one entry per CDR3 protein. In the table there are roughly 230,000 distinct CDR3 sequences, over 15% of which are singletons. Sequenced sample: blood, either unsorted or a sorted T cell fraction (not recorded which). These receptors all stem from a male donor with ankylosing spondylitis or in good health (not recorded which). Each CDR3 is given with its conserved first and last residue. D genes are given only for firm matches. Clone size appears in some rows only: once, few, many, or a class for an expanded clone.

>TRBJ2-1|TRBV6-5|-|many
CASSYSSGGSYNEQFF
TGTGCCAGCAGTTACTCGAGTGGGGGTTCCTACAATGAGCAGTTCTTC
>TRBJ2-7|TRBV28|TRBD1|many
CASSETGQGPYEQYF
TGTGCCAGCAGCGAGACCGGACAGGGGCCCTACGAGCAGTACTTC
>TRBJ2-3|TRBV7-2|-|many
CASSLDMTDTQYF
TGTGCCAGCAGCTTAGACATGACAGATACGCAGTATTTT
>TRBJ1-1|TRBV4-1|-|-
CASSQNRELTEAFF
TGCGCCAGCAGCCAGAACAGGGAGCTAACTGAAGCTTTCTTT
>TRBJ1-1|TRBV12-3/TRBV12-4|TRBD1|few
CASGPGQGETEAFF
TGTGCCAGCGGCCCGGGACAGGGGGAGACTGAAGCTTTCTTT
>TRBJ2-1|TRBV6-1|TRBD1|-
CASSNPGQGLNEQFF
TGTGCCAGCAGCAACCCGGGACAGGGGTTAAATGAGCAGTTCTTC
>TRBJ2-7|TRBV10-3|-|few
CATERTEPYEQYF
TGTGCCACCGAAAGGACGGAACCCTACGAGCAGTACTTC
>TRBJ2-1|TRBV27|-|-
CASSLYGTATYNEQFF
TGTGCCAGCAGTTTATATGGCACCGCTACCTACAATGAGCAGTTCTTC
>TRBJ2-2|TRBV6-5|-|-
CASSYSNGQELFF
TGTGCCAGCAGTTACTCGAACGGCCAGGAGCTGTTTTTT
>TRBJ1-3|TRBV11-1|TRBD1|few
CASSGDSLSGNTIYF
TGTGCCAGCAGCGGGGACAGCCTGTCTGGAAACACCATATATTTT